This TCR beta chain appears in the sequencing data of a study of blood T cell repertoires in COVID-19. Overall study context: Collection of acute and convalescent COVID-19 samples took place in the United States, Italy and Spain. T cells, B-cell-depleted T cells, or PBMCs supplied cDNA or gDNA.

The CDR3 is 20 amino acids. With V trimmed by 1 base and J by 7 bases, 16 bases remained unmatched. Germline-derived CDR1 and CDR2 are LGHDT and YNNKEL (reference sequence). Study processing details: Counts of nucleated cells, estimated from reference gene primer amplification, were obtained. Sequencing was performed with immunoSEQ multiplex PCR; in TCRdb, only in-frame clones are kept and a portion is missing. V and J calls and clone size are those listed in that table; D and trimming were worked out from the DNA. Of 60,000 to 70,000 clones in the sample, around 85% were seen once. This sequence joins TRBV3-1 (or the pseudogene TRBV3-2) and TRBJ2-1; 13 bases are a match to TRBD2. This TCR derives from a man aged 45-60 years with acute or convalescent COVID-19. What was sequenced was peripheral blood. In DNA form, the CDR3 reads TGTGCCAGCAGCCAAGGAGCACTAGCGGGGGGGCCAGGGAGAGTGAATGAGCAGTTCTTC. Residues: CASSQGALAGGPGRVNEQFF.